This entry features one T cell receptor (beta chain) sequence. This specimen belongs to a study of cytomegalovirus exposure and HLA in healthy donors. The protocol was immunoSEQ multiplex PCR, while the TCRdb copy is restricted to in-frame clones and leaves out a portion. The sample has 150,000 to 200,000 clones, around 88% seen once; the top ten hold 1.4% to 1.5%. This receptor was taken from a woman between 18 and 30 years old in good health and CMV-seronegative. Material: PBMCs.

DNA for the CDR3: TGTGCCAGCAGCGCCCCAGGGACTGAAGCTTTCTTT. The encoded protein is CASSAPGTEAFF. V and J are TRBV2 and TRBJ1-1, with a possible D match to TRBD1 (5 bases). Trimming stripped 6 bases from V and 5 bases from J, with 10 bases between. The length of the CDR3 is 12 residues. Germline V gene data show CDR1 as SNHLY and CDR2 as FYNNEI.